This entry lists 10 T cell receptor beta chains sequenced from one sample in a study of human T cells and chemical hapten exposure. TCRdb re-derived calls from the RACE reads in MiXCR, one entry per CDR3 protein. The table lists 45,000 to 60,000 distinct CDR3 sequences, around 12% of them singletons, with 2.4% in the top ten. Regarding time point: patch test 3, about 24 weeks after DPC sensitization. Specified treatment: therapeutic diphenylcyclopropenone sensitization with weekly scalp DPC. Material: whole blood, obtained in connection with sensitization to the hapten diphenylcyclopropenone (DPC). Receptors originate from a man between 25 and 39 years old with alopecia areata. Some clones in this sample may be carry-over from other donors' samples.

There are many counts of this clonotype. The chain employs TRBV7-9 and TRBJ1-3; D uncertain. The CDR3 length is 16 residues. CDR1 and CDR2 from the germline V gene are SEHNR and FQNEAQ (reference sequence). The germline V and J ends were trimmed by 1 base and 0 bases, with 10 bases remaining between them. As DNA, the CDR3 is TGTGCCAGCAGCTTAGACCCCAGGATCTCTGGAAACACCATATATTTT. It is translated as CASSLDPRISGNTIYF.

CDR3 protein: CASSQRQGLSNQPQHF. Here the CDR3 DNA reads TGCGCCAGCAGCCAGAGACAGGGGCTTAGCAATCAGCCCCAGCATTTT. The rearrangement uses TRBV4-1 and TRBJ1-5, with TRBD1 identical over 8 bases. J gave up 0 bases and V 3 bases, and 4 bases lay outside the gene matches. Germline lookup yields CDR1 MGHRA and CDR2 YSYEKL. This CDR3 region has 16 residues.

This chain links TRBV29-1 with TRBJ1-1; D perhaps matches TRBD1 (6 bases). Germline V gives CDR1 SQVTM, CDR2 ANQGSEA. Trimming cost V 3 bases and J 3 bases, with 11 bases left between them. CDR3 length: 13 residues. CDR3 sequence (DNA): TGCAGCGTTGACAGGGGTCGAGACACTGAAGCTTTCTTT. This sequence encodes CSVDRGRDTEAFF.

The CDR3 sequence is CASSLGGTEQYF. The CDR3 DNA reads TGTGCCAGCAGTTTAGGGGGGACCGAGCAGTACTTC. The chain recombines TRBV28 with TRBJ2-7, with D possibly matching TRBD2 (6 bases). There are 12 residues in the CDR3. Trimming took off 2 bases at V and 6 bases at J, with 8 bases between the two ends. Per the germline V gene, CDR1 is MDHEN and CDR2 is SYDVKM.

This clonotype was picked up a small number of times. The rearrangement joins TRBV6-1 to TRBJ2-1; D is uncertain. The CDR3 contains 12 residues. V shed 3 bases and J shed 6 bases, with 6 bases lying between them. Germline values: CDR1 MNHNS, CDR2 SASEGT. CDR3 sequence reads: CASSEFGNEQFF. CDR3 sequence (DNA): TGTGCCAGCAGTGAGTTCGGCAATGAGCAGTTCTTC.

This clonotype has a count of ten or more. CDR3 in DNA: TGTGCCAGCAGCTTAGAGGTTGCGGGAACCCTTAGCAATCAGCCCCAGCATTTT. Translating gives CASSLEVAGTLSNQPQHF. The gene calls are TRBV7-6 and TRBJ1-5; D not resolved. V gave up 1 base and J gave up 0 bases, with 16 bases separating them. The CDR3 totals 18 residues. CDR1 SGHVS and CDR2 FNYEAQ come from the germline V gene.

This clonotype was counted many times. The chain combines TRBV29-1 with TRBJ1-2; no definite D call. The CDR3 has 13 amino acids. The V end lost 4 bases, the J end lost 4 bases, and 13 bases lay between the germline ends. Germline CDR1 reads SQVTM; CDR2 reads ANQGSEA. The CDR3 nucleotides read TGCAGCGTTGTCACTTCGGGCAGCTATGGCTACACCTTC. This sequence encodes CSVVTSGSYGYTF. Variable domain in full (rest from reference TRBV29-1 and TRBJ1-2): SAVISQKPSRDICQRGTSLTIQCQVDSQVTMMFWYRQQPGQSLTLIATANQGSEATYESGFVIDKFPISRPNLTFSTLTVSNMSPEDSSIYLCSVVTSGSYGYTFGSGTRLTVV.

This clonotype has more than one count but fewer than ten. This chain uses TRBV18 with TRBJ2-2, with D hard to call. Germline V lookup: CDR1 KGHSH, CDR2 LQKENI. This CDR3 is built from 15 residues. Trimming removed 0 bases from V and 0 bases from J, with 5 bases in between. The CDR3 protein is CASSPPRTNTGELFF. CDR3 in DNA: TGTGCCAGCTCACCACCCAGAACGAACACCGGGGAGCTGTTTTTT.

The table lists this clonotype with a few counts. The CDR3 region is CASSLEQVYGYTF. The CDR3, as DNA: TGTGCCAGCAGTTTGGAACAGGTCTATGGCTACACCTTC. V usage is TRBV28 and J usage is TRBJ1-2; D may be TRBD1 (5 bases). This CDR3 comprises 13 residues. Germline CDR1 and CDR2: MDHEN and SYDVKM. Trimming took off 3 bases at V and 4 bases at J, with 9 bases between the two ends.

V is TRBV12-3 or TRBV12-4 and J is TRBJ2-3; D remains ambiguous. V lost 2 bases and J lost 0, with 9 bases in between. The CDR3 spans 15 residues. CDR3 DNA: TGTGCCAGCAGTTTATATACGGTTAGCACAGATACGCAGTATTTT. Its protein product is CASSLYTVSTDTQYF.